Given below is one T cell receptor (beta chain) in context. The antigen is unknown. The data stem from a study of beta chain features in type 1 diabetes. Study details: Patients shared similar age, gender and cell yields with healthy donors. Whole-study results and caveats: When Type 1 diabetes patients were examined, their TCRB CDR3s proved moderately but significantly shorter in all four CD4+ subsets. PCR, the amplification step, might favor shorter templates, equally in patients and controls.

Averaging approximately 0.11 L, one heparinised blood draw came from each individual donor. CD45RO/CCR7/CD25/CD127/CD95/CD27 sorting isolated CD4+ naive, central memory, regulatory and stem cell-like memory cells. The investigators reverse transcribed all of the isolated RNA, so they sequenced expressed TCRB transcripts. Generated by immunoSEQ multiplex PCR, the TCRdb table keeps only in-frame clones and is missing some. The data hold fewer than 350,000 clones, with approximately 16% observed a single time. The CDR3 is 14 amino acids. Germline loops: CDR1 LNHDA, CDR2 SQIVND (reference sequence). Trimming left V 4 bases short and J 3 bases short, with 11 bases between.

The chain recombines TRBV19 with TRBJ2-3, with D unresolved. Sequenced input: naive CD4+ T cells from blood. The clonotype comes from a man between 18 and 29 years old with type 1 diabetes. CDR3: CASSSGLRTDTQYF. The CDR3 DNA reads as TGTGCCAGTAGTAGCGGCCTTCGGACAGATACGCAGTATTTT.